This passage covers 20 T cell receptor beta chains from one sample sequenced in a study of shared clonotypes between healthy human individuals. TCRdb keeps only in-frame clones here, not all; method: immunoSEQ multiplex PCR. The table lists 2 million to 2.5 million clones, 90% to 96% of them singletons. The sequencing sample was made of naive CD4+ T cells sorted from blood. Subset of the sample: CD45RA+ positively selected. These receptors were collected from a man between 18 and 29 years old in good health.

The rearrangement links TRBV19 to TRBJ2-4; D may be TRBD1 or TRBD2 (5 bases each). The V and J ends lost 4 bases and 2 bases respectively, with 9 bases between them. The CDR3 has 14 amino acids. Germline V lookup: CDR1 LNHDA, CDR2 SQIVND (reference sequence). The CDR3 is CASSNEGPKNIQYF. The CDR3 DNA follows: TGTGCCAGTAGTAACGAGGGACCCAAAAACATTCAGTACTTC.

The rearrangement uses TRBV7-9 and TRBJ2-1, with TRBD2 identical over 10 bases. The CDR3 spans 16 residues. The junction had 7 bases not matched to a gene; V was cut back by 2 bases and J by 6 bases. Germline CDR1 and CDR2: SEHNR and FQNEAQ (reference sequence). In DNA form, the CDR3 reads TGTGCCAGCAGCTTACCACAGCGGGAGGGGTCCAATGAGCAGTTCTTC. The encoded protein is CASSLPQREGSNEQFF.

V usage is TRBV5-6 and J usage is TRBJ2-3; D is perhaps TRBD2 (5 bases). CDR3 length equals 13 residues. V shed 4 bases and J shed 2 bases, with 8 bases lying between them. CDR1 is SGHDT and CDR2 is YYEEEE in the germline V gene. The CDR3 sequence: CASSPRATDTQYF. The CDR3 DNA reads as TGTGCCAGCAGCCCGAGGGCCACAGATACGCAGTATTTT.

The chain carries TRBV5-6 and TRBJ1-5; 8 positions match TRBD1. The V and J ends lost 1 base and 0 bases, in that order; junction bases with no gene match: 9. The CDR3 runs 18 residues. Germline V CDR1 and CDR2: SGHDT, YYEEEE. The CDR3, as DNA: TGTGCCAGCAGCTTGTCCGGGACAGGCTTCTATAGCAATCAGCCCCAGCATTTT. Protein: CASSLSGTGFYSNQPQHF.

The chain uses TRBV2 and TRBJ1-1; D gene ambiguous. This CDR3 has 14 residues. Germline V lookup: CDR1 SNHLY, CDR2 FYNNEI. Trimming left V 5 bases short and J 6 bases short, with 16 bases between. CDR3 region: CASSPFTPSAEAFF. The CDR3 nucleotides are TGTGCCAGCAGTCCATTCACCCCGTCCGCTGAAGCTTTCTTT.

This chain connects TRBV2 to TRBJ2-2; a weak D match, TRBD2 (5 bases). Trimming pared 8 bases from V and 7 bases from J, leaving 14 bases between. CDR3 size: 13 residues. Germline CDR1 is SNHLY and CDR2 is FYNNEI. CDR3 DNA: TGTGCCAGCGGGTTAGCGTTGGGCGGGGAGCTGTTTTTT. Residues: CASGLALGGELFF. The full variable domain, completed using reference TRBV2 and TRBJ2-2, is EPEVTQTPSHQVTQMGQEVILRCVPISNHLYFYWYRQILGQKVEFLVSFYNNEISEKSEIFDDQFSVERPDGSNFTLKIRSTKLEDSAMYFCASGLALGGELFFGEGSRLTVL.

The CDR3 region has the DNA TGTGCCTGGAGTGCCGGGACAGCGAACATTCAGTACTTC. It specifies CAWSAGTANIQYF. The chain is built from TRBV30 and TRBJ2-4, with 7 bases identical to TRBD1. The germline CDR1 and CDR2 sequences are GTSNPN and SVGIG (reference sequence). J gave up 7 bases and V 1 base, and 4 bases lay outside the gene matches. The CDR3 length is 13 residues.

The V and J genes are TRBV9 and TRBJ2-3, with D perhaps matching TRBD2 (5 bases). CDR1 is SGDLS, CDR2 YYNGEE, per germline. CDR3 size: 14 residues. V was trimmed by 4 bases and J by 3 bases, leaving 12 bases between them. The CDR3 DNA is TGTGCCAGCAGCCCCCGAGGGTTGACAGATACGCAGTATTTT. It codes for CASSPRGLTDTQYF.

In its sample, this clone was seen once. CDR3 residues: CASSSIGSGRLNEQFF. The CDR3 DNA reads as TGTGCCAGCAGCTCCATCGGTAGCGGGAGGCTCAATGAGCAGTTCTTC. This chain links TRBV6-4 with TRBJ2-1; 10 positions match TRBD2. Looked up from germline, CDR1 is MRHNA and CDR2 is SNTAGT. Germline trimming cut 6 bases from V and 6 bases from J; bases unmatched to any gene: 11. CDR3 size: 16 residues.

The J gene is TRBJ2-5, the V gene TRBV6-1; 8 nucleotides align to TRBD2. The length of the CDR3 is 14 residues. V lost 4 bases and J lost 5; bases outside the gene matches: 6. The germline CDR1 and CDR2 sequences are MNHNS and SASEGT. CDR3 sequence: CASSGRLARETQYF. The CDR3 nucleotides are TGTGCCAGCAGTGGACGACTAGCGAGGGAGACCCAGTACTTC.

The V gene is TRBV4-1, the J gene TRBJ2-5; possible D gene TRBD2, 7 bases. The CDR3 has 14 residues. Per the germline V gene, CDR1 is MGHRA and CDR2 is YSYEKL. V shed 0 bases and J shed 7 bases, with 12 bases lying between them. CDR3 coding DNA: TGCGCCAGCAGCCAAGACGGGGGGCTCGGGACCCAGTACTTC. Encoded protein: CASSQDGGLGTQYF.

The chain has TRBV6-5 and TRBJ2-1; 8 positions agree with TRBD2. Germline CDR1 is MNHEY and CDR2 is SVGAGI. Unmatched junction bases numbered 9, after V lost 5 bases and J lost 6 bases. CDR3 length: 15 amino acids. The CDR3 protein is CASSQRESIANEQFF. Here the CDR3 DNA reads TGTGCCAGCAGTCAGCGGGAGTCTATTGCCAATGAGCAGTTCTTC.

Regarding this clone: This specimen includes other DNA sequences encoding the same CDR3. The chain links TRBV20-1 to TRBJ2-1; D is undetermined. The length of the CDR3 is 11 residues. The germline V and J ends were trimmed by 3 bases and 4 bases, with 4 bases remaining between them. CDR1 and CDR2 from the germline V gene are DFQATT and SNEGSKA (reference sequence). The CDR3 DNA sequence: TGCAGTGCTAGGGCATACAATGAGCAGTTCTTC. Amino acid sequence: CSARAYNEQFF.

The V call is TRBV4-1, the J call TRBJ2-7, with 8 bases that match TRBD1. This CDR3 contains 19 residues. Germline CDR1 MGHRA, CDR2 YSYEKL. The J segment lost 0 bases and the V segment lost 0 bases, leaving 13 bases of the junction unmatched. This chain's CDR3 is CASSQELVFGRGHSYEQYF. The CDR3 DNA follows: TGCGCCAGCAGCCAAGAATTGGTGTTTGGCAGGGGGCACTCCTACGAGCAGTACTTC.

The chain has TRBV28 and TRBJ2-7; D is possibly TRBD2 (6 bases). V lost 7 bases, J lost 0 bases, and 13 bases lay in between. The germline V gene encodes CDR1 MDHEN and CDR2 SYDVKM. The CDR3 covers 14 residues. CDR3 sequence: CASKGSGLSYEQYF. The CDR3 DNA sequence: TGTGCCAGCAAGGGTAGCGGACTCTCCTACGAGCAGTACTTC.

This clone was counted only a few times. This chain connects TRBV9 to TRBJ2-1; 12 positions match TRBD2. V dropped 7 bases and J dropped 6; count of bases not matched to a gene: 8. Germline values: CDR1 SGDLS, CDR2 YYNGEE. CDR3 length equals 15 residues. The CDR3 spells CASAQTSGSLNEQFF. DNA of the CDR3: TGTGCCAGCGCTCAGACTAGCGGGAGCCTCAATGAGCAGTTCTTC. The full variable domain, its missing parts supplied by reference TRBV9 and TRBJ2-1, is DSGVTQTPKHLITATGQRVTLRCSPRSGDLSVYWYQQSLDQGLQFLIQYYNGEERAKGNILERFSAQQFPDLHSELNLSSLELGDSALYFCASAQTSGSLNEQFFGPGTRLTVL.

This chain links TRBV7-9 with TRBJ1-4; D is possibly TRBD1 (5 bases). The CDR3 totals 16 residues. V lost 4 bases and J 2 bases, leaving 14 bases between the germline ends. Germline V lookup: CDR1 SEHNR, CDR2 FQNEAQ (reference sequence). CDR3 nucleotides: TGTGCCAGCAGCTCCTCGCCGTGGGACACTAATGAAAAACTGTTTTTT. This sequence encodes CASSSSPWDTNEKLFF.

The CDR3 sequence: CASSESRRRNTEAFF. In DNA form, the CDR3 reads TGTGCCAGTAGTGAGTCGAGGCGGAGGAACACTGAAGCTTTCTTT. V and J are TRBV19 and TRBJ1-1; D is unclear. The V gene's germline CDR1 is LNHDA and CDR2 SQIVND (reference sequence). Trimming pared 5 bases from V and 1 base from J, leaving 14 bases between. The CDR3 runs to 15 residues.

The chain has TRBV28 and TRBJ2-3; 7 bases line up with TRBD1. Germline CDR1 is MDHEN and CDR2 is SYDVKM. The J segment lost 4 bases and the V segment lost 6 bases, leaving 7 bases of the junction unmatched. This CDR3 comprises 14 residues. The DNA of the CDR3 is TGTGCCAGCAGCCAGACACAGGGGTCAGATACGCAGTATTTT. This encodes CASSQTQGSDTQYF. The whole variable domain, remainder taken from reference TRBV28 and TRBJ2-3, is DVKVTQSSRYLVKRTGEKVFLECVQDMDHENMFWYRQDPGLGLRLIYFSYDVKMKEKGDIPEGYSVSREKKERFSLILESASTNQTSMYLCASSQTQGSDTQYFGPGTRLTVL.

In its sample, this clone was seen once. The rearrangement uses TRBV6-5 and TRBJ2-5; tentatively, D is TRBD2 (6 bases). The J call may be incorrect, as the DNA end agrees better with TRBJ2-7. This CDR3 has 13 amino acids. Germline CDR1 reads MNHEY; CDR2 reads SVGAGI. As DNA, the CDR3 is TGTGCCAGTGAACGGGGGAGCTCCTACGAGCAGTACTTC. It codes for CASERGSSYEQYF.